This T cell receptor beta chain was sequenced for a study of T cell repertoires in cytomegalovirus infection. Germline V gene lookup returns CDR1 MGHRA and CDR2 YSYEKL. V dropped 4 bases and J dropped 4; count of bases not matched to a gene: 8. The CDR3 contains 15 residues. This clonotype was observed a handful of times. The antigen remains unidentified. TCRdb re-called the reads through MiXCR, storing one row per CDR3 protein. The sample yields 550,000 to 850,000 distinct CDR3 sequences, approximately 33% seen once. Sequencing was performed on cultured PBMCs, taken from culture after CMV antigen stimulation. The rearrangement uses TRBV4-1 and TRBJ2-3; 7 nucleotides agree with TRBD2. This sequence originates from a human donor in good health (CMV status not recorded). Some clones in this sample may be carry-over from other donors' samples. The CDR3 sequence is CASSPWTRVPDTQYF. The DNA for the CDR3 is TGCGCCAGCAGCCCATGGACTAGGGTCCCAGATACGCAGTATTTT.